These 21 T cell receptor beta chains share one sample of origin, sequenced in a study of cytomegalovirus exposure and HLA in healthy donors. The PCR contained 60 Vbeta and 13 Jbeta primers. The assay was immunoSEQ multiplex PCR, and TCRdb's table has in-frame clones only and misses some. The sample lists around 130,000 clones; 81% were seen once. The specimen was PBMCs. The receptors derive from a man in his late teens or twenties in good health and CMV-seronegative.

This sequence joins TRBV19 and TRBJ1-6; 10 bases are shared with TRBD1. Germline CDR1 reads LNHDA; CDR2 reads SQIVND (reference sequence). The CDR3 has 17 amino acids. The V and J ends lost 4 bases and 8 bases, in that order; junction bases with no gene match: 11. CDR3 region: CASSTSTGQGFDSPLHF. The CDR3 nucleotides read TGTGCCAGTAGTACGTCCACGGGACAGGGGTTTGATTCACCCCTCCACTTT.

The V call is TRBV5-1, the J call TRBJ1-1; weak D call: TRBD1 (5 bases). The CDR3 is 13 residues long. CDR1 and CDR2 (germline): SGHRS, YFSETQ. Trimming took off 2 bases at V and 10 bases at J, with 15 bases between the two ends. The CDR3 sequence is CASSLTAPRGAFF. The CDR3 DNA reads as TGCGCCAGCAGCTTAACCGCACCAAGGGGAGCTTTCTTT. Together with reference TRBV5-1 and TRBJ1-1, the CDR3 gives the full variable domain: KAGVTQTPRYLIKTRGQQVTLSCSPISGHRSVSWYQQTPGQGLQFLFEYFSETQRNKGNFPGRFSGRQFSNSRSEMNVSTLELGDSALYLCASSLTAPRGAFFGQGTRLTVV.

The rearrangement joins TRBV28 to TRBJ2-1, with D uncertain. The CDR3 is made up of 14 amino acids. Between the trimmed V and J ends, which lost 2 bases and 9 bases, there was a span of 14 bases. Germline V gene lookup returns CDR1 MDHEN and CDR2 SYDVKM. In DNA, the CDR3 is TGTGCCAGCAGTTTAGGCAGCAGGTACGGTGAGCAGTTCTTC. Its protein is CASSLGSRYGEQFF. The full variable domain, rest sourced from reference TRBV28 and TRBJ2-1, is DVKVTQSSRYLVKRTGEKVFLECVQDMDHENMFWYRQDPGLGLRLIYFSYDVKMKEKGDIPEGYSVSREKKERFSLILESASTNQTSMYLCASSLGSRYGEQFFGPGTRLTVL.

The J gene is TRBJ1-2, the V gene TRBV13, with 7 bases that match TRBD1. V shed 4 bases and J 2 bases; nucleotides not matched to a gene: 1. The CDR3 loop spans 13 amino acids. In germline, CDR1 is PRHDT, CDR2 FYEKMQ (reference sequence). CDR3 in amino acids: CASSSGQNYGYTF. In DNA form, the CDR3 reads TGTGCCAGCAGCTCGGGACAGAACTATGGCTACACCTTC.

The V and J genes are TRBV27 and TRBJ1-6, with a tentative D call TRBD1 (6 bases). The CDR3 is 15 amino acids. Trimming left V 2 bases short and J 8 bases short, with 13 bases between. Per the germline V gene, CDR1 is MNHEY and CDR2 is SMNVEV (reference sequence). The CDR3 region is CASSLKGVGYSPLHF. The CDR3 DNA reads TGTGCCAGCAGTTTAAAGGGGGTCGGCTATTCACCCCTCCACTTT.

The chain has TRBV18 and TRBJ1-1, with 7 bases lining up with TRBD1. V was pared by 6 bases and J by 1 base, with 2 bases of the junction left unmatched. Germline loops: CDR1 KGHSH, CDR2 LQKENI. CDR3 length equals 13 residues. CDR3 nucleotide sequence: TGTGCCAGCTCGGGACAGACGAACACTGAAGCTTTCTTT. It codes for CASSGQTNTEAFF.

As for this clone: The junction shows a germline mismatch at one end, possibly a read error. This sequence joins TRBV11-2 and TRBJ2-7; 7 nucleotides line up with TRBD1. The CDR3 runs to 14 residues. The germline V gene has CDR1 SGHAT and CDR2 FQNNGV. CDR3 sequence reads: CASSLASISGQRSF. CDR3 in DNA: TGTGCCAGCAGCTTAGCGTCCATTTCGGGACAGAGAAGCTTC.

V and J are TRBV5-1 and TRBJ1-2; TRBD1 agrees at 9 bases. The trim removed 6 bases at V and 7 bases at J, leaving 13 bases unmatched. This CDR3 is built from 15 residues. Per the germline V gene, CDR1 is SGHRS and CDR2 is YFSETQ. The CDR3 bases are TGCGCCAGCACCTTAGACAGGGGGACTCCGCCTGGCTACACCTTC. Amino acids: CASTLDRGTPPGYTF.

This clone was found a few times. This chain joins TRBV4-3 and TRBJ2-1; TRBD1 is a possible D gene (5 bases). V was shortened by 3 bases and J by 0 bases, with 6 bases between the two germline ends. The germline CDR1 and CDR2 sequences are LGHNA and YSLEER. CDR3 length: 14 amino acids. CDR3 region: CASSHRVSYNEQFF. For the CDR3, the DNA is TGCGCCAGCAGCCACAGGGTCTCCTACAATGAGCAGTTCTTC.

CDR3 bases: TGTGCCAGCACCCCGCGGGGCGGCCAGGGACAGGGGTGGGCTAACTATGGCTACACCTTC. Its translation is CASTPRGGQGQGWANYGYTF. The V and J genes are TRBV6-4 and TRBJ1-2; TRBD1 aligns across 10 bases. Trimming cost V 7 bases and J 0 bases; bases outside gene matches: 20. This CDR3 is built from 20 residues. Germline V lookup: CDR1 MRHNA, CDR2 SNTAGT.

V and J are TRBV20-1 and TRBJ1-2, with D hard to call. Germline CDR1 and CDR2: DFQATT and SNEGSKA (reference sequence). This CDR3 contains 11 residues. Trimming took off 3 bases at V and 7 bases at J, with 9 bases between the two ends. The CDR3 spells CSASPPRGYTF. CDR3 sequence (DNA): TGCAGTGCTAGCCCCCCCCGTGGCTACACCTTC.

The gene calls are TRBV6-5 and TRBJ2-3; 8 nucleotides agree with TRBD2. This CDR3 has 15 amino acids. Germline values: CDR1 MNHEY, CDR2 SVGAGI. V gave up 2 bases and J gave up 0 bases; unmatched junction bases: 1. The CDR3 DNA is TGTGCCAGCAGTTACGTAGCGGGGAGCACAGATACGCAGTATTTT. This sequence encodes CASSYVAGSTDTQYF.

This clone appeared a single time. The chain links TRBV13 to TRBJ2-1, with 8 bases that match TRBD2. Germline V CDR1 and CDR2: PRHDT, FYEKMQ (reference sequence). V lost 2 bases to trimming and J lost 6 bases; unmatched junction nucleotides: 9. This CDR3 region has 16 residues. The DNA of the CDR3 is TGTGCCAGCAGCTTATCTATAGGACTAGCACGCAATGAGCAGTTCTTC. Protein sequence: CASSLSIGLARNEQFF. Looking up the rest from reference TRBV13 and TRBJ2-1 gives the full variable domain: AAGVIQSPRHLIKEKRETATLKCYPIPRHDTVYWYQQGPGQDPQFLISFYEKMQSDKGSIPDRFSAQQFSDYHSELNMSSLELGDSALYFCASSLSIGLARNEQFFGPGTRLTVL.

V and J are TRBV7-3 and TRBJ2-3, with TRBD1 identical over 10 bases. CDR1 and CDR2 from the germline V gene are SGHTA and FQGTGA. This CDR3 has 15 amino acids. After removal of 3 bases from V and 5 bases from J, the junction contained 5 bases not matched to a gene. Here the CDR3 reads CASSLTGGEVDTQYF. CDR3 in DNA: TGTGCCAGCAGCTTGACAGGGGGCGAAGTAGATACGCAGTATTTT.

The chain employs TRBV4-1 and TRBJ1-3; D is unclear. V dropped 2 bases and J dropped 0 bases, with 5 bases sitting between them. The germline V gene encodes CDR1 MGHRA and CDR2 YSYEKL. The CDR3 runs 14 residues. The CDR3 loop reads CASSQRSSGNTIYF. CDR3 DNA sequence: TGCGCCAGCAGCCAACGGTCCTCTGGAAACACCATATATTTT.

The V call is TRBV5-8, the J call TRBJ2-2; TRBD1 aligns across 9 bases. Germline V gives CDR1 SGHTS, CDR2 YDEGEE. V shed 5 bases and J 1 base; nucleotides not matched to a gene: 9. The CDR3 totals 17 residues. CDR3: CASRLLPGQGNTGELFF. In DNA form, the CDR3 reads TGTGCCAGCAGGTTACTCCCGGGACAGGGGAACACCGGGGAGCTGTTTTTT.

The J gene is TRBJ1-2, the V gene TRBV7-6; D uncertain. V lost 4 bases, J lost 6 bases, and 15 bases lay in between. Germline CDR1 is SGHVS and CDR2 is FNYEAQ. The CDR3 spans 14 residues. The CDR3 sequence: CASSSPRPGDGYTF. In nucleotides, the CDR3 is TGTGCCAGCAGCTCGCCCAGGCCGGGAGATGGCTACACCTTC.

The chain links TRBV27 to TRBJ2-3, with D possibly matching TRBD2 (6 bases). The CDR3 spans 15 residues. Trimming pared 3 bases from V and 2 bases from J, leaving 12 bases between. Germline V gives CDR1 MNHEY, CDR2 SMNVEV (reference sequence). The CDR3 sequence: CASSFGGLFTDTQYF. The CDR3 nucleotides read TGTGCCAGCAGTTTCGGGGGTTTATTCACAGATACGCAGTATTTT.

The chain employs TRBV29-1 and TRBJ1-1; 7 bases agree with TRBD1. The germline CDR1 and CDR2 sequences are SQVTM and ANQGSEA. The CDR3 runs to 14 residues. The J segment lost 1 base and the V segment lost 8 bases, leaving 10 bases of the junction unmatched. CDR3 region: CSYYRGTANTEAFF. The DNA for the CDR3 is TGCAGCTATTATCGAGGGACAGCGAACACTGAAGCTTTCTTT.

This clone was observed a handful of times. This chain connects TRBV11-2 to TRBJ1-1; 7 nucleotides match TRBD1. Germline-derived CDR1 and CDR2 are SGHAT and FQNNGV. This CDR3 is 13 amino acids long. V dropped 5 bases and J dropped 4; count of bases not matched to a gene: 4. CDR3 sequence: CASSLQGGTEAFF. DNA of the CDR3: TGTGCCAGCAGCCTTCAGGGGGGCACTGAAGCTTTCTTT.

This chain connects TRBV7-6 to TRBJ2-7; 9 bases are a match to TRBD1. Germline V gene data show CDR1 as SGHVS and CDR2 as FNYEAQ. Trimming cost V 5 bases and J 2 bases; bases outside gene matches: 4. CDR3 length equals 14 residues. The CDR3 sequence is CASSGGQGPYEQYF. The CDR3 DNA reads TGTGCCAGCAGCGGGGGACAGGGACCCTACGAGCAGTACTTC.